Given below is one T cell receptor beta chain in context. The data were obtained in a study of blood T cell repertoires in COVID-19. As for the study in general: The cDNA or gDNA used as material had been derived from T cells, B-cell-depleted T cells, or PBMCs.

V lost 6 bases, J lost 7 bases, and 6 bases stayed unmatched. The CDR3 runs 14 residues. Germline CDR1 is MNHEY and CDR2 is SVGAGI. Before they entered the study, exposed participants had met a COVID-19 case within 2 weeks. Only in-frame clones appear in the TCRdb table, and some are missing; sequencing was by immunoSEQ multiplex PCR. The sample lists 250,000 or so clones, over 70% seen once, with 2.5% to 3.5% in the top ten. The TCR comes from a woman in her thirties or forties who had been exposed to COVID-19. This chain links TRBV6-5 with TRBJ1-6; TRBD1 matches 7 bases. Specimen: PBMCs or T cells enriched from blood (not recorded which). CDR3 DNA: TGTGCCAGCAGGGCGGGACAGATGAATTCACCCCTCCACTTT. Translation gives CASRAGQMNSPLHF.